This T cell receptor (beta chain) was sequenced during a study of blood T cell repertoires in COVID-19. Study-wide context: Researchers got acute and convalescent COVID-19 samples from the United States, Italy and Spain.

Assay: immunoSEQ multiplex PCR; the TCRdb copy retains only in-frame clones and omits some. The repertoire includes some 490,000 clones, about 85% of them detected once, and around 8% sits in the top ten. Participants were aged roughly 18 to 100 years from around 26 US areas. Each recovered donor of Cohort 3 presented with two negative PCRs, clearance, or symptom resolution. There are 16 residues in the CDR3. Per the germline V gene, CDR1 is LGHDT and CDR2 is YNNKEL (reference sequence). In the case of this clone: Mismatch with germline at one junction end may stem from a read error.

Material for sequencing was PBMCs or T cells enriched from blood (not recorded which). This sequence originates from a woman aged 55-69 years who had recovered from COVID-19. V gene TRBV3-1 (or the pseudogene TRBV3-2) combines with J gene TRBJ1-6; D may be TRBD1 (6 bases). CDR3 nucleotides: TGTGCCAGTAGCCAAGGGGGGGGAAGGAATAATTCACCCCTCCACTTT. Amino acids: CASSQGGGRNNSPLHF.